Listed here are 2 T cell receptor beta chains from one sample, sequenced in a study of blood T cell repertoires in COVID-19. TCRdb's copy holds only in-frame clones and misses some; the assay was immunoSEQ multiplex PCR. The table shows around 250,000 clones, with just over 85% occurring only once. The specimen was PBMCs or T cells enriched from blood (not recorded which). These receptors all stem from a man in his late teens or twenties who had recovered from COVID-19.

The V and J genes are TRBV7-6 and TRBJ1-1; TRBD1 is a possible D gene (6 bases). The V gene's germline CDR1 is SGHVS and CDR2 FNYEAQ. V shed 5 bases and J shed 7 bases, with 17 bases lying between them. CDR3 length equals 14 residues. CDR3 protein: CASSRPGVGGEAFF. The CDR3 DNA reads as TGTGCCAGCAGCCGACCAGGGGTAGGGGGTGAAGCTTTCTTT.

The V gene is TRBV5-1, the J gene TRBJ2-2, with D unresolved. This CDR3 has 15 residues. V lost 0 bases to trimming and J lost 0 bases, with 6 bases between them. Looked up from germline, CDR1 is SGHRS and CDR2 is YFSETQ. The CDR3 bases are TGCGCCAGCAGCTTGGGACACGCGAACACCGGGGAGCTGTTTTTT. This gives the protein CASSLGHANTGELFF.